This T cell receptor beta chain stems from a study of cytomegalovirus exposure and HLA in healthy donors. Study-wide results and limits: Accounts indicate the classifier identified cytomegalovirus status with strong specificity and sensitivity. Most TCR beta V segments were productive about 90% or about 30% of the time in an earlier analysis.

The CDR3 length is 11 residues. V lost 9 bases to trimming and J lost 9 bases, with 12 bases between them. Germline V CDR1 and CDR2: KGHSY, FQNENV. Primers included in the PCR were 60 Vbeta and 13 Jbeta primers. Here immunoSEQ multiplex PCR was the method, and the copy in TCRdb shows in-frame clones only, minus some. This table has 150,000 to 200,000 clones, about three quarters appearing once. Points on this clone: Its cognate antigen is unknown.

The source is a middle-aged woman in good health and CMV-seronegative. The genes are TRBV16 and TRBJ2-1; tentative D call: TRBD2 (6 bases). Sequences were obtained from PBMCs. CDR3 nucleotide sequence: TGTGCCAGTAATTCCGGGGGTGAGCAGTTCTTC. This encodes CASNSGGEQFF. The entire variable domain, with the rest obtained from reference TRBV16 and TRBJ2-1, is as follows: GEEVAQTPKHLVRGEGQKAKLYCAPIKGHSYVFWYQQVLKNEFKFLISFQNENVFDETGMPKERFSAKCLPNSPCSLEIQATKLEDSAVYFCASNSGGEQFFGPGTRLTVL.